This T cell receptor (beta chain) derives from a study of blood T cell repertoires in COVID-19. The wider study: Sites in the United States, Italy and Spain provided acute and convalescent COVID-19 samples. T cells, B-cell-depleted T cells, or PBMCs provided the cDNA or gDNA that served as material.

J gave up 4 bases and V 3 bases, and 9 bases lay outside the gene matches. The CDR3 is 16 amino acids. Germline V lookup: CDR1 SNHLY, CDR2 FYNNEI. Generated by immunoSEQ multiplex PCR, the TCRdb table keeps only in-frame clones and is missing some. The repertoire holds some 140,000 clones, with 78% as singletons. The sequence derives from a man aged 80 or over with acute or convalescent COVID-19. Source material: peripheral blood. The genes are TRBV2 and TRBJ2-1; 7 bases align to TRBD2. The CDR3 region has the DNA TGTGCCAGCAGTGAGATGGGTAGCGGGTATTACAATGAGCAGTTCTTC. It encodes CASSEMGSGYYNEQFF.